A single sample gave rise to the 15 T cell receptor beta chains below, sequenced in a study of kidney transplant recipient with SARS-CoV-2 infection (dated by TCRdb to the early 2020s). The run used an Illumina MiSeq. TCRdb trimmed the raw reads at Q25, called clones with MiXCR and kept productive beta chains. Rows are combined by CDR3 protein, so each entry shows the most common genes and DNA. The sample table shows about 250,000 distinct CDR3 sequences, and more than 25% are seen once. The ten largest make up 6% to 8.5% of the sample. The time point label of this sample denotes: pre-pandemic baseline sample and day 111 after first positive SARS-CoV-2 test. Material: a blood sample, obtained at baseline and on approximately day 120 from a kidney transplant recipient. These receptors were collected from a male patient aged 25 to 39 who had COVID-19 and was a kidney transplant recipient. After a transplant, some T cells may be the graft donor's own cells.

In regard to this clonotype: Just one base apart from a much larger clone, this may be a read error. The genes are TRBV20-1 and TRBJ2-7, with D tentatively TRBD2 (5 bases). Germline loops: CDR1 DFQATT, CDR2 SNEGSKA (reference sequence). CDR3 size: 15 residues. The CDR3 bases are TGCAGTGCTAGAGACCGGGTGCTAGCAGATTACGAGCAGTGCTTC. This gives the protein CSARDRVLADYEQCF.

In this sample, this clonotype turned up many times. CDR3 DNA: TGTGCCAGTAGTTGGGACTTCGGAGGCTACACCTTC. Protein: CASSWDFGGYTF. V is TRBV19 and J is TRBJ1-2, with D possibly matching TRBD1 (5 bases). V lost 5 bases and J lost 8, with 12 bases in between. CDR1 LNHDA and CDR2 SQIVND come from the germline V gene (reference sequence). This CDR3 is 12 amino acids long.

Of note for this clonotype: A much bigger clone sits one base away, suggesting this may be a read error. The genes are TRBV28 and TRBJ2-7, with 7 nucleotides matching TRBD2. The V and J ends lost 7 bases and 5 bases, in that order; junction bases with no gene match: 11. Germline CDR1 reads MDHEN; CDR2 reads SYDVKM. This CDR3 contains 14 residues. Here the CDR3 DNA reads TGTGCCAGCAATTCCCCAGCACGGGGGGACGAGCAGTACTTC. Its translation: CASNSPARGDEQYF.

This clonotype came up many times. The chain is built from TRBV27 and TRBJ1-2; maybe TRBD1 (6 bases). Germline V gene sequence: CDR1 MNHEY, CDR2 SMNVEV (reference sequence). Trimming took 0 bases from V and 7 from J, leaving 18 bases between them. The CDR3 has 16 residues. The CDR3 reads CASSLSRGGGAVGYTF. CDR3 DNA sequence: TGTGCCAGCAGTTTATCAAGAGGGGGGGGCGCGGTTGGCTACACCTTC.

As regards this clonotype: Given a much more abundant clone one base away, this may be a read error. The rearrangement links TRBV5-1 to TRBJ1-2; D unresolved. The germline V gene has CDR1 SGHRS and CDR2 YFSETQ. The CDR3 totals 16 residues. V was pared by 6 bases and J by 4 bases, with 22 bases between. CDR3 residues: CASKCASVRKTYGYTF. The CDR3 nucleotides are TGCGCCAGCAAGTGTGCATCGGTTCGAAAGACCTATGGCTACACCTTC. Based on the CDR3 plus reference TRBV5-1 and TRBJ1-2, the full variable domain is KAGVTQTPRYLIKTRGQQVTLSCSPISGHRSVSWYQQTPGQGLQFLFEYFSETQRNKGNFPGRFSGRQFSNSRSEMNVSTLELGDSALYLCASKCASVRKTYGYTFGSGTRLTVV.

This clonotype occurred many times. V usage is TRBV11-1 and J usage is TRBJ1-2; D gene uncertain. The germline CDR1 and CDR2 sequences are SGHAT and FQDESV (reference sequence). The CDR3 runs to 17 residues. With 5 bases removed from V and 4 bases from J, the gap between germline ends came to 23 bases. CDR3 residues: CASSNLGKAGKTYGYTF. The CDR3 DNA reads TGTGCCAGCAGCAACCTCGGTAAGGCTGGAAAGACCTATGGCTACACCTTC.

A remark on this clonotype: A junction end diverges from the germline sequence, so it may reflect a read error. V gene TRBV3-1 combines with J gene TRBJ2-7; D may be TRBD1 or TRBD2 (5 bases each). The CDR3 sequence is 13 residues long. CDR1 LGHDT and CDR2 YNNKEL come from the germline V gene (reference sequence). This CDR3 reads CASSPGRTYEQHF. CDR3 DNA sequence: TGTGCCAGCAGCCCGGGACGGACCTACGAGCAGCACTTC.

The sample holds many counts of this clonotype. The rearrangement uses TRBV20-1 and TRBJ1-5; D gene ambiguous. In germline, CDR1 is DFQATT, CDR2 SNEGSKA (reference sequence). V shed 2 bases and J shed 3 bases, with 11 bases lying between them. The CDR3 has 14 residues. Here the CDR3 reads CSARKNSYNQPQHF. CDR3 DNA: TGCAGTGCTAGAAAGAATAGTTACAATCAGCCCCAGCATTTT.

At least ten counts were recorded for this clonotype. This rearrangement joins TRBV5-1 to TRBJ2-6, with 9 bases fitting TRBD1. V was pared by 5 bases and J by 2 bases, with 11 bases of the junction left unmatched. Germline CDR1 SGHRS, CDR2 YFSETQ. The CDR3 extends over 18 amino acids. CDR3 in amino acids: CASSFIRDRVTGANVLTF. The DNA for the CDR3 is TGCGCCAGCAGTTTTATCCGGGACAGGGTGACTGGGGCCAACGTCCTGACTTTC.

This clonotype showed up just a few times. The CDR3 DNA is TGCGCCAGCAGCTTGACAGGCTGGACTAGCGGCACAGATACGCAGTATTTT. Its translation is CASSLTGWTSGTDTQYF. The V and J genes are TRBV5-1 and TRBJ2-3; the match to TRBD2 covers 9 bases. Germline-derived CDR1 and CDR2 are SGHRS and YFSETQ. Losses at the gene ends were 1 base for V and 1 base for J; bases not matched to a gene: 7. The CDR3 consists of 17 residues. Based on the CDR3 plus reference TRBV5-1 and TRBJ2-3, the full variable domain is KAGVTQTPRYLIKTRGQQVTLSCSPISGHRSVSWYQQTPGQGLQFLFEYFSETQRNKGNFPGRFSGRQFSNSRSEMNVSTLELGDSALYLCASSLTGWTSGTDTQYFGPGTRLTVL.

This clonotype has ten or more counts. V usage is TRBV6-6 and J usage is TRBJ1-2; D not resolved. The germline gives CDR1 MNHNY, CDR2 SVGAGI (reference sequence). Between the trimmed V and J ends, which lost 5 bases and 4 bases, there was a span of 23 bases. The CDR3 runs to 17 residues. The DNA of the CDR3 is TGTGCCAGCAGTCAGGTAATAGGTGGGAGAAAGACCTATGGCTACACCTTC. This encodes CASSQVIGGRKTYGYTF.

Comments on this clonotype: A much larger clone differs from this one at a single base, so this may be a read error. J is TRBJ2-7 and V is TRBV6-9, with a possible D match to TRBD1 (5 bases). Looked up from germline, CDR1 is MNHGY and CDR2 is SVAAGI. V was trimmed by 0 bases and J by 9 bases, leaving 18 bases between them. The CDR3 extends over 15 amino acids. The CDR3: CASSYSQRQQNGQYF. The CDR3 DNA reads as TGTGCCAGCAGTTATTCTCAACGACAGCAAAACGGGCAGTACTTC.

In the case of this clonotype: Just one base apart from a much larger clone, this may be a read error. The chain couples TRBV6-2 or TRBV6-3 to TRBJ1-1, with D uncertain. This CDR3 is 15 amino acids long. The germline V gene encodes CDR1 MNHEY and CDR2 SVGEGT. Deletions cut 0 bases from V and 6 bases from J, with 14 bases between. The CDR3 nucleotides are TGTGCCAGCAGTTACTCGAGAGGAGCTAGGGCTGAAGCTTTCTTT. Translating it yields CASSYSRGARAEAFF.

To note about this clonotype: With a much larger clone just one base away, this may be a read error. The chain recombines TRBV7-2 with TRBJ2-7, with 8 positions matching TRBD2. CDR1 SGHTA and CDR2 FQGNSA come from the germline V gene. The CDR3 is 13 amino acids. DNA of the CDR3: TGTGCCAGCAGCCCTGGCGGGGGGCACGAGCAGCACTTC. Its translation is CASSPGGGHEQHF.

This clonotype was detected many times. The rearrangement joins TRBV2 to TRBJ1-2, with D perhaps TRBD1 (5 bases). Germline CDR1 reads SNHLY; CDR2 reads FYNNEI. V lost 3 bases, J lost 6 bases, and 11 bases lay in between. The CDR3 contains 13 residues. The CDR3 DNA reads as TGTGCCAGCAGTGACGGACCGGGGGATGGCTACACCTTC. This sequence encodes CASSDGPGDGYTF.